This entry describes one T cell receptor (beta chain). Original handling: It was from reference gene primer amplification that nucleated cell counts were estimated. The protocol was immunoSEQ multiplex PCR, while the TCRdb copy is restricted to in-frame clones and leaves out a portion. The V and J calls and clone size come from that table; D and trimming were worked out from the DNA. The sample has approximately 210,000 clones; around 81% are singletons. Germline values: CDR1 SQVTM, CDR2 ANQGSEA. The junction had 14 bases not matched to a gene; V was cut back by 1 base and J by 5 bases. This CDR3 contains 16 residues. The data were obtained in a study of blood T cell repertoires in COVID-19. Participants reported their clinical history, and cohort assignment relied on those reports.

The chain carries TRBV29-1 and TRBJ2-7; 7 bases match TRBD2. The clonotype originates from a woman in her fifties or sixties with acute COVID-19. The sample comprised PBMCs or T cells enriched from blood (not recorded which). This chain's CDR3 is CSVEGPGGGSGHEQYF. The CDR3 DNA reads as TGCAGCGTTGAAGGGCCAGGCGGCGGGAGTGGCCACGAGCAGTACTTC.